This T cell receptor beta chain was recorded in a study of cytomegalovirus exposure and HLA in healthy donors. General observations from the study: Prior analysis indicated that the majority of TCR beta V segments exhibited productivity approximately 90% or approximately 30% of the time. Reports state that TCR beta sequences accurately predicted most subjects' HLA-A and HLA-B alleles. Later analysis suggested links between common viral pathogens and several top significant clusters.

This PCR relied on a set of 60 Vbeta primers and 13 Jbeta primers. Repertoires were generated with immunoSEQ multiplex PCR, while TCRdb's copy carries only in-frame clones and drops some. This sample carries 100,000 to 150,000 clones, roughly 80% of them seen once, and the ten largest clones take 20%. Despite likely unrecorded immune exposures, the donors were nominally healthy at the time of sampling. To note about this clone: Its antigen remains unknown.

V was cut by 5 bases and J by 6 bases, with 10 bases left in between. This CDR3 spans 13 amino acids. Germline V gene sequence: CDR1 SGHAT, CDR2 FQNNGV. The sample consisted of PBMCs. The clonotype was recovered from a man between 18 and 35 years old in good health and CMV-seropositive. The chain recombines TRBV11-2 with TRBJ1-4; no clear D. Here the CDR3 reads CASSTYSDEKLFF. For the CDR3, the DNA is TGTGCCAGCAGCACCTACAGTGATGAAAAACTGTTTTTT.